One sample yielded the 20 T cell receptor beta chains listed below, sequenced in a study of beta chain features in type 1 diabetes (dated by TCRdb to the late 2010s). Preparation of the library involved the immunoSEQ multiplex PCR assay. The entire amount of isolated RNA was reverse transcribed using the High Capacity cDNA Reverse Transcription Kit, so the sequenced TCRB transcripts were expressed ones. TCRdb took over this immuneACCESS table, retaining in-frame rearrangements with V and J assigned. Such tables are incomplete; in checked studies, under half of the missing clones stem from an unresolved V gene, and the remainder is unexplained. Present in this sample are fewer than 350,000 clones, less than 20% of which were seen just once. The ten top clones hold 0.035% to 0.05% of the sample. The material sequenced was naive CD4+ T cells from blood. The intended sense of this specimen's cell subset or site label: true naive CD4+ T cells. The receptor source for this set is a woman in her late teens or twenties in good health.

This clone was counted only a few times. The V call is TRBV29-1, the J call TRBJ2-5; TRBD2 matches 8 bases. The length of the CDR3 is 14 residues. Germline trimming cut 6 bases from V and 5 bases from J; bases unmatched to any gene: 11. CDR1 and CDR2 (germline): SQVTM, ANQGSEA. The CDR3 reads CSVGAGTSVETQYF. The CDR3 DNA is TGCAGCGTAGGAGCCGGGACTAGTGTCGAGACCCAGTACTTC.

This clone has only a few counts. CDR3 sequence (DNA): TGTGCCTGGAGTCGTAGCCCGGGACTAGCGGGATGGGGGAGCACAGATACGCAGTATTTT. Amino acids: CAWSRSPGLAGWGSTDTQYF. The rearrangement uses TRBV30 and TRBJ2-3; TRBD2 matches 13 bases. Germline-derived CDR1 and CDR2 are GTSNPN and SVGIG (reference sequence). This CDR3 contains 20 residues. V lost 2 bases and J lost 0; bases outside the gene matches: 14.

V is TRBV7-2 and J is TRBJ2-3, with 8 bases aligning to TRBD1. CDR1 and CDR2 (germline): SGHTA, FQGNSA. The ends lost 10 bases at V and 1 base at J; junction bases unmatched: 7. CDR3 length: 14 residues. CDR3 region: CANSDREGTDTQYF. In DNA form, the CDR3 reads TGTGCCAACTCGGACAGGGAAGGCACAGATACGCAGTATTTT. The entire variable domain, with the rest obtained from reference TRBV7-2 and TRBJ2-3, is as follows: GAGVSQSPSNKVTEKGKDVELRCDPISGHTALYWYRQSLGQGLEFLIYFQGNSAPDKSGLPSDRFSAERTGGSVSTLTIQRTQQEDSAVYLCANSDREGTDTQYFGPGTRLTVL.

The chain uses TRBV29-1 and TRBJ1-1; 7 bases map to TRBD1. The CDR3 sequence is 14 residues long. The germline V gene has CDR1 SQVTM and CDR2 ANQGSEA. V was pared by 7 bases and J by 1 base, with 9 bases of the junction left unmatched. Here the CDR3 reads CSARRNRGNTEAFF. CDR3 coding DNA: TGCAGCGCCCGACGCAACAGGGGGAACACTGAAGCTTTCTTT.

This clone was found a few times. The gene calls are TRBV7-9 and TRBJ2-7, with 7 bases aligning to TRBD1. The CDR3 length is 19 residues. Germline V gives CDR1 SEHNR, CDR2 FQNEAQ (reference sequence). V was clipped by 4 bases and J by 5 bases; unmatched bases: 23. The CDR3 nucleotides are TGTGCCAGCAGCTCCAGGCTAAGACAGGGACCAGAGGTCTTCGACGAGCAGTACTTC. Encoded protein: CASSSRLRQGPEVFDEQYF. Full variable domain (remainder filled in from reference TRBV7-9 and TRBJ2-7): DTGVSQNPRHKITKRGQNVTFRCDPISEHNRLYWYRQTLGQGPEFLTYFQNEAQLEKSRLLSDRFSAERPKGSFSTLEIQRTEQGDSAMYLCASSSRLRQGPEVFDEQYFGPGTRLTVT.

The sample holds one count of this clone. The rearrangement links TRBV29-1 to TRBJ2-1, with 9 bases identical to TRBD2. J lost 7 bases, V lost 4 bases, and 17 bases had no gene match. This CDR3 has 17 residues. In germline, CDR1 is SQVTM, CDR2 ANQGSEA. DNA for the CDR3: TGCAGCGTTGGTAGTCTCGGTTGGTCTAGCGGGAATAATGAGCAGTTCTTC. It yields the protein CSVGSLGWSSGNNEQFF.

The chain employs TRBV19 and TRBJ2-5, with TRBD2 matching over 10 bases. The CDR3 has 12 residues. Trimming cost V 5 bases and J 9 bases; bases outside gene matches: 3. Germline CDR1 LNHDA, CDR2 SQIVND (reference sequence). CDR3 bases: TGTGCCAGTAGTGGGACTAGCGAGTCCCAGTACTTC. The encoded protein is CASSGTSESQYF.

This clone was counted a few times. The genes are TRBV5-6 and TRBJ1-3; D ambiguous. V was clipped by 2 bases and J by 0 bases, with 3 bases between them. The CDR3 length is 13 residues. Germline V CDR1 and CDR2: SGHDT, YYEEEE. This CDR3 reads CASSFLSGNTIYF. CDR3 sequence (DNA): TGTGCCAGCAGCTTCCTCTCTGGAAACACCATATATTTT.

The chain employs TRBV9 and TRBJ2-3; weak D call: TRBD1 (6 bases). The V end lost 4 bases, the J end lost 0 bases, and 9 bases lay between the germline ends. The CDR3 loop spans 14 amino acids. In germline, CDR1 is SGDLS, CDR2 YYNGEE. Here the CDR3 DNA reads TGTGCCAGCAGCTTCCAGGGGAGCACAGATACGCAGTATTTT. Encoded protein: CASSFQGSTDTQYF.

This chain uses TRBV9 with TRBJ2-1; 13 bases are a match to TRBD2. Germline CDR1 SGDLS, CDR2 YYNGEE. V shed 4 bases and J 5 bases; nucleotides not matched to a gene: 3. The CDR3 spans 15 residues. The CDR3 sequence: CASSPGTSGNNEQFF. In DNA, the CDR3 is TGTGCCAGCAGCCCGGGGACTAGCGGGAACAATGAGCAGTTCTTC.

This clone has more than one count but fewer than ten. This chain connects TRBV9 to TRBJ1-5; D possibly corresponds to TRBD1 (6 bases). The V and J ends lost 4 bases and 3 bases respectively, with 8 bases between them. The germline CDR1 and CDR2 sequences are SGDLS and YYNGEE. The CDR3 totals 13 residues. The CDR3 here is CASSQGPNQPQHF. The CDR3, as DNA: TGTGCCAGCAGCCAGGGGCCCAATCAGCCCCAGCATTTT. The full variable domain, in which reference TRBV9 and TRBJ1-5 provide the parts outside the CDR3, is DSGVTQTPKHLITATGQRVTLRCSPRSGDLSVYWYQQSLDQGLQFLIQYYNGEERAKGNILERFSAQQFPDLHSELNLSSLELGDSALYFCASSQGPNQPQHFGDGTRLSIL.

This clone was detected only a few times. The chain couples TRBV14 to TRBJ2-5; possibly TRBD2 for D (5 bases). CDR3 length equals 13 residues. Trimming stripped 3 bases from V and 4 bases from J, with 9 bases between. Germline loops: CDR1 SGHDN, CDR2 FVKESK. CDR3 protein: CASSQREGETQYF. The DNA of the CDR3 is TGTGCCAGCAGCCAGCGAGAGGGAGAGACCCAGTACTTC.

This clone occurred a few times. J is TRBJ1-5 and V is TRBV18; D gene uncertain. The CDR3 consists of 16 residues. With 2 bases removed from V and 4 bases from J, the gap between germline ends came to 15 bases. CDR1 KGHSH and CDR2 LQKENI come from the germline V gene. Here the CDR3 DNA reads TGTGCCAGCTCACCATTTGAGATGGGCTTGAATCAGCCCCAGCATTTT. Amino acid sequence: CASSPFEMGLNQPQHF.

V is TRBV14 and J is TRBJ1-1, with 8 bases identical to TRBD1. V trimming: 5 bases; J trimming: 3 bases; junction bases outside the gene matches: 2. This CDR3 contains 13 residues. CDR1 is SGHDN, CDR2 FVKESK, per germline. The CDR3 loop is CASSADRDTEAFF. In DNA form, the CDR3 reads TGTGCCAGCAGCGCGGACAGGGACACTGAAGCTTTCTTT.

The chain combines TRBV30 with TRBJ2-4; D gene uncertain. The CDR3 runs 11 residues. CDR1 GTSNPN and CDR2 SVGIG come from the germline V gene (reference sequence). The germline V and J ends were trimmed by 1 base and 11 bases, with 9 bases remaining between them. This chain's CDR3 is CAWSALELQYF. The CDR3 nucleotides are TGTGCCTGGAGTGCTCTAGAACTTCAGTACTTC.

The rearrangement links TRBV4-2 to TRBJ1-5; TRBD1 matches at 9 bases. CDR3 length: 15 amino acids. Germline-derived CDR1 and CDR2 are LGHNA and YNFKEQ. Germline trimming cut 5 bases from V and 4 bases from J; bases unmatched to any gene: 6. The CDR3 DNA sequence: TGTGCCAGCAGCGTCCGGGACAGGGATAATCAGCCCCAGCATTTT. Translating gives CASSVRDRDNQPQHF.

This clone came up a few times. The chain recombines TRBV20-1 with TRBJ2-3, with D hard to call. Looked up from germline, CDR1 is DFQATT and CDR2 is SNEGSKA (reference sequence). This CDR3 region has 11 residues. The V and J ends lost 2 bases and 6 bases respectively, with 6 bases between them. The CDR3 loop reads CSARHRDTQYF. The CDR3 DNA is TGCAGTGCTAGACACCGGGATACGCAGTATTTT.

This clone was observed a handful of times. The chain has TRBV25-1 and TRBJ1-1; D perhaps matches TRBD1 (6 bases). The CDR3 has 13 residues. The germline gives CDR1 MGHDK, CDR2 SYGVNS. Between the trimmed V and J ends, which lost 5 bases and 5 bases, there was a span of 12 bases. The CDR3 DNA follows: TGTGCCAGCAGTCTTAATACAGGGACTGAAGCTTTCTTT. It is translated as CASSLNTGTEAFF.

The chain recombines TRBV10-3 with TRBJ1-3; D might be TRBD1 (6 bases). The germline V gene has CDR1 ENHRY and CDR2 SYGVKD. The CDR3 totals 15 residues. Trimming pared 6 bases from V and 0 bases from J, leaving 12 bases between. The CDR3 region is CAIRDTGNSGNTIYF. In nucleotides, the CDR3 is TGTGCCATCAGGGACACAGGGAACTCTGGAAACACCATATATTTT.

The chain employs TRBV7-2 and TRBJ2-1; 8 bases are shared with TRBD2. The CDR3 extends over 15 amino acids. Germline CDR1 is SGHTA and CDR2 is FQGNSA. Losses at the gene ends were 5 bases for V and 2 bases for J; bases not matched to a gene: 5. DNA for the CDR3: TGTGCCAGCAGCCGACTAGCGCAAACCTACAATGAGCAGTTCTTC. This sequence encodes CASSRLAQTYNEQFF.